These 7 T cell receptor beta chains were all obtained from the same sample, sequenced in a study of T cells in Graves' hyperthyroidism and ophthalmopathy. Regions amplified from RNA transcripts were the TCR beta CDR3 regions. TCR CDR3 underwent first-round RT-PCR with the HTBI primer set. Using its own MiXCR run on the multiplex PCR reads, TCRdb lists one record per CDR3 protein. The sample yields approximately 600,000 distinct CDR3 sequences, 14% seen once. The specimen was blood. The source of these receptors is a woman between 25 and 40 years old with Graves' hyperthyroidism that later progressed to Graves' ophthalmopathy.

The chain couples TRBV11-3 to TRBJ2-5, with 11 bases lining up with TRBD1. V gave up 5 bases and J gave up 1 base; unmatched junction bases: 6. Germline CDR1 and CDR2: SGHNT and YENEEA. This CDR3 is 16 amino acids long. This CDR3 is CASSPGGTGGQETQYF. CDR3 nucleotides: TGTGCCAGCAGCCCAGGGGGGACAGGGGGCCAAGAGACCCAGTACTTC.

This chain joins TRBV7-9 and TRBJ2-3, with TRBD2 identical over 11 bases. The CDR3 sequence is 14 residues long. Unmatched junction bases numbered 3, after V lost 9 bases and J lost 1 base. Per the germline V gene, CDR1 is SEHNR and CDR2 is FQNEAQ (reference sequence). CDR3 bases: TGTGCCAGTATAGCGGGAGGGCGCACAGATACGCAGTATTTT. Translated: CASIAGGRTDTQYF.

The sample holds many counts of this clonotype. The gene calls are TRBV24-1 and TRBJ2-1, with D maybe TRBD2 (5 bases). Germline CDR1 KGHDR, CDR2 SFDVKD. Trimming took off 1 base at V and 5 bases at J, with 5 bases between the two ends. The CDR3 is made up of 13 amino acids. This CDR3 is CATSDFGDNEQFF. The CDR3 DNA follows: TGTGCCACCAGTGATTTCGGGGACAATGAGCAGTTCTTC.

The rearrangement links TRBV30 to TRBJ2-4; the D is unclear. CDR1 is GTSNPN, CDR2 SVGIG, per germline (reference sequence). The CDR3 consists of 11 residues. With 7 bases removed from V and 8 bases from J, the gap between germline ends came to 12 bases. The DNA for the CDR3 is TGTGCCTCCAAAGTTTATGACATTCAGTACTTC. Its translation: CASKVYDIQYF.

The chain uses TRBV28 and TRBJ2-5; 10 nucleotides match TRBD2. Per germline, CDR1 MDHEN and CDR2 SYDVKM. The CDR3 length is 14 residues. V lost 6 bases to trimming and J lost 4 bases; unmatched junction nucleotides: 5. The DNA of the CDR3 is TGTGCCAGCAGCACCTGGACTAGCGGAGAGACCCAGTACTTC. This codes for CASSTWTSGETQYF.

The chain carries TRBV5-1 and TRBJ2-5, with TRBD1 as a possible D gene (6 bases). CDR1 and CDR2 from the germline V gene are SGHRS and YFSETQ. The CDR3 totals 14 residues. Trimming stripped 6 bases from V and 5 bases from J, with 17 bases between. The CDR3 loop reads CASNLGTGLETQYF. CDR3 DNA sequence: TGCGCCAGCAACCTAGGAACAGGGCTGGAGACCCAGTACTTC.

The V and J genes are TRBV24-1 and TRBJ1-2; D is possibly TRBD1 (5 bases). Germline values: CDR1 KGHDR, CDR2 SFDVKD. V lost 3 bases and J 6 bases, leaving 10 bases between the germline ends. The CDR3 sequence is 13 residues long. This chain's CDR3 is CATSDRDRHGYTF. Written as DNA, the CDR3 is TGTGCCACCAGTGATCGAGACAGACATGGCTACACCTTC.